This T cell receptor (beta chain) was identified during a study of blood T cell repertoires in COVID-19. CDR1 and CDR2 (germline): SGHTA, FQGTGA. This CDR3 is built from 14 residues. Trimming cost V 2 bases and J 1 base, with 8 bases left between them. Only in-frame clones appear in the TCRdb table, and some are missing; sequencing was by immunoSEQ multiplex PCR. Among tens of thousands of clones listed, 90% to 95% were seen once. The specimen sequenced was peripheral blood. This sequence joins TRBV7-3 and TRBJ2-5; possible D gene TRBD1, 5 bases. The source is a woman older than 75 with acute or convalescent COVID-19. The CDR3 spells CASSLSRAQETQYF. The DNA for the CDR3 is TGTGCCAGCAGCTTATCCAGGGCCCAAGAGACCCAGTACTTC.